This section outlines one T cell receptor beta chain sequence together with its context. Antigen: not known. Per germline, CDR1 SGHRS and CDR2 YFSETQ. J lost 0 bases, V lost 0 bases, and 6 bases had no gene match. The CDR3 extends over 17 amino acids. The data belong to a study of beta chain features in type 1 diabetes. Study-wide findings and caveats: For patients, the naive, central memory and Treg TCRB repertoires appeared more alike than for healthy donors. Resolution of whether HLA type affects TCRB rearrangement was not achieved here. Moderate yet significant TCRB CDR3 shortening was seen in Type 1 diabetes patients in all four CD4+ subsets.

What was sequenced were expressed TCRB transcripts, since all of the isolated RNA had been reverse transcribed. For naive, central memory and regulatory T cell samples, reads averaged around 3.8 million. TCRdb keeps only in-frame clones here, not all; method: immunoSEQ multiplex PCR. Of 130,000 or so clones listed, 15% to 20% are singletons. This TCR came from a young man with type 1 diabetes. The sample taken for sequencing was central memory CD4+ T cells from blood. This rearrangement joins TRBV5-1 to TRBJ2-7; 10 bases fit TRBD2. This CDR3 is CASSLGTSGPSSYEQYF. The CDR3 DNA is TGCGCCAGCAGCTTGGGGACTAGCGGACCGAGCTCCTACGAGCAGTACTTC.